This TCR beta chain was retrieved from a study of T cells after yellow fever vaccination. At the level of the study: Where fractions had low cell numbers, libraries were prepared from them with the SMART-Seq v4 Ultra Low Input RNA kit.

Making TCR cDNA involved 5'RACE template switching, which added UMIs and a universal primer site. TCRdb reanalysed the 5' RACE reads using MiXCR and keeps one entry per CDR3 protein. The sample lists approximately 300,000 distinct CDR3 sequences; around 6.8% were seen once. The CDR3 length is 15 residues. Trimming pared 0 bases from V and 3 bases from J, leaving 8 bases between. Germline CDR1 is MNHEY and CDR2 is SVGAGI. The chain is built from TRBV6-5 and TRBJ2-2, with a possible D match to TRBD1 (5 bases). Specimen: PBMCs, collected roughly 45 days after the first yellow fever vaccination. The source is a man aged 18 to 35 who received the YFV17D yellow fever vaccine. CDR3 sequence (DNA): TGTGCCAGCAGTTACTCGATACAGGACACCGGGGAGCTGTTTTTT. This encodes CASSYSIQDTGELFF.